The clone carrying this T cell receptor (beta chain) was observed a few times. This CDR3 is built from 15 residues. In germline, CDR1 is SNHLY, CDR2 FYNNEI. The V gene lost 0 bases and the J gene lost 8 bases, with 13 bases spanning the gap. The sample originates from a study of CD8+ T cells in alopecia areata. In each case, RNA was isolated and then reverse transcribed into cDNA as the sequencing template. Only in-frame clones appear in the TCRdb table, and some are missing; sequencing was by immunoSEQ multiplex PCR. The table lists roughly 150,000 clones, 50% to 60% of them singletons. The chain is built from TRBV2 and TRBJ1-4; weak D call: TRBD1 (5 bases). The sample consisted of CD4+ T cells sorted from blood. The receptor's source is a human donor in good health. CDR3 nucleotide sequence: TGTGCCAGCAGTGAAGCGGGGCTCCCCGGGGAAAAACTGTTTTTT. Amino acids: CASSEAGLPGEKLFF. Drawing the rest from reference TRBV2 and TRBJ1-4, the complete variable domain is EPEVTQTPSHQVTQMGQEVILRCVPISNHLYFYWYRQILGQKVEFLVSFYNNEISEKSEIFDDQFSVERPDGSNFTLKIRSTKLEDSAMYFCASSEAGLPGEKLFFGSGTQLSVL.